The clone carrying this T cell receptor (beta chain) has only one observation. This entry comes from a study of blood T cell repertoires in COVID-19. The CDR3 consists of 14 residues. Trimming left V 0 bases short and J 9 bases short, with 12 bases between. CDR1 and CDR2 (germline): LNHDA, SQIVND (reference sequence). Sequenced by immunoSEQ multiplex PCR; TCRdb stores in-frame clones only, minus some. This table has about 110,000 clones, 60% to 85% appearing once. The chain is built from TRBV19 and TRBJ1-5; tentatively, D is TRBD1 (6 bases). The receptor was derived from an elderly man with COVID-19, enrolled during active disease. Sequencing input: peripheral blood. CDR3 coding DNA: TGTGCCAGTAGTATAGAAGCAGGGGTAGGGCCCCAGCATTTT. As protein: CASSIEAGVGPQHF.